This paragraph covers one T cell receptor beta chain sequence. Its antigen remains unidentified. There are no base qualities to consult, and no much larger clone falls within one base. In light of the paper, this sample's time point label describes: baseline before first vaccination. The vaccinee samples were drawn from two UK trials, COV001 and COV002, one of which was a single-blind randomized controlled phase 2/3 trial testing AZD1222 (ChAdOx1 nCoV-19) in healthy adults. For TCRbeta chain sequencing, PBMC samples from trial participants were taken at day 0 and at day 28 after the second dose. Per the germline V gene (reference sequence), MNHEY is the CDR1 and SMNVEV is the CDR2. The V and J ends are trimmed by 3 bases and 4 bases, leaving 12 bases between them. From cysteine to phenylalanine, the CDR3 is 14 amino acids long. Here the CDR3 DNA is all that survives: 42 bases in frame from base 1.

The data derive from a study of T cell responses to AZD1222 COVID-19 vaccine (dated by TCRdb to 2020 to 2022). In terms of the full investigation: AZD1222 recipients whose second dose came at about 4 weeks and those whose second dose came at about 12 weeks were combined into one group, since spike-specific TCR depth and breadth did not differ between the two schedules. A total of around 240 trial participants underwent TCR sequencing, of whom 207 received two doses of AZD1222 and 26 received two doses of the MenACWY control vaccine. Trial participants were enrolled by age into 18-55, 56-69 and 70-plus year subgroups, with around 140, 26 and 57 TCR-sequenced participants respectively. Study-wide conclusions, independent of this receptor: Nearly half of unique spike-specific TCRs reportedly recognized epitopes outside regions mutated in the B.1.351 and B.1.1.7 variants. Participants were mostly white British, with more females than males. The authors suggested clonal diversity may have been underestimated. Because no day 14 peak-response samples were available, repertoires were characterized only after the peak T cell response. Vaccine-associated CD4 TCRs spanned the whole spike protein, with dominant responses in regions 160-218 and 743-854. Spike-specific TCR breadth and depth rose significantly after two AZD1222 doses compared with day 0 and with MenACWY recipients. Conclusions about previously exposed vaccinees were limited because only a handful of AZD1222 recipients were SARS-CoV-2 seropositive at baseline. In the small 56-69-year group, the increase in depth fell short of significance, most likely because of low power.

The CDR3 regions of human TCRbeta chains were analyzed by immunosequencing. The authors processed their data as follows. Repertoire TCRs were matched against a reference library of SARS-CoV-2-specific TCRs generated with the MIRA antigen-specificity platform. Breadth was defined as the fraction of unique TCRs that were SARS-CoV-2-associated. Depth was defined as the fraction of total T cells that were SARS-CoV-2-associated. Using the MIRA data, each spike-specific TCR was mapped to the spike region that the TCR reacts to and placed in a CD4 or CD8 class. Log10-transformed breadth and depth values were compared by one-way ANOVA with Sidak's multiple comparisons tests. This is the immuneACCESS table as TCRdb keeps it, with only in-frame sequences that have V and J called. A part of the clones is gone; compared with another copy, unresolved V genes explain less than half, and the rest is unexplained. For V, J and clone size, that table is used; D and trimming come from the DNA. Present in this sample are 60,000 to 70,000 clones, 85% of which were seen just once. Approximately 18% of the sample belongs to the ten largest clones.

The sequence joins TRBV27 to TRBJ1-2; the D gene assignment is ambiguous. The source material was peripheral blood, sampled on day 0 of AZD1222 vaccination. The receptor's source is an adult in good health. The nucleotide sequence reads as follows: TGTGCCAGCAGTTTGGGTAGACGGACCTATGGCTACACCTTC. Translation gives CASSLGRRTYGYTF.